This T cell receptor (beta chain) originates from a study of T-cell reconstitution after alpha-beta-depleted transplantation in children. Library preparation (for TCRbeta) was performed with unique molecular identifiers. TCRdb reprocessed the PCR reads with MiXCR, giving one entry per CDR3 protein. The sample shows 700,000 to 850,000 distinct CDR3 sequences, 16% of them seen only once. About this clonotype itself: As yet, its antigen is unknown.

General study points: At around two months after transplant, the alpha-beta T cells were reportedly derived from several hundred expanded clones that came from non-depleted graft cells. At the one-year point after transplant, T-cell counts and TCRbeta diversity were found to come mostly from T cells that had been newly produced.

Germline-derived CDR1 and CDR2 are SGHRS and YFSETQ. The CDR3 sequence is 14 residues long. J lost 5 bases, V lost 5 bases, and 3 bases had no gene match. The chain has TRBV5-1 and TRBJ2-7, with TRBD2 matching 14 bases. This sample comprised PBMCs, mostly from graft donor cells, obtained 360 days after TCRalphabeta/CD19-depleted stem cell transplant. This TCR was sampled from a male patient younger than 18 who had a stem cell transplant for acute lymphoblastic leukemia, so the T cells may come from the graft donor. This CDR3 is CASRGLAGANEQYF. Written as DNA, the CDR3 is TGCGCCAGCAGGGGACTAGCGGGAGCTAACGAGCAGTACTTC. Complete variable domain (other parts from reference TRBV5-1 and TRBJ2-7): KAGVTQTPRYLIKTRGQQVTLSCSPISGHRSVSWYQQTPGQGLQFLFEYFSETQRNKGNFPGRFSGRQFSNSRSEMNVSTLELGDSALYLCASRGLAGANEQYFGPGTRLTVT.